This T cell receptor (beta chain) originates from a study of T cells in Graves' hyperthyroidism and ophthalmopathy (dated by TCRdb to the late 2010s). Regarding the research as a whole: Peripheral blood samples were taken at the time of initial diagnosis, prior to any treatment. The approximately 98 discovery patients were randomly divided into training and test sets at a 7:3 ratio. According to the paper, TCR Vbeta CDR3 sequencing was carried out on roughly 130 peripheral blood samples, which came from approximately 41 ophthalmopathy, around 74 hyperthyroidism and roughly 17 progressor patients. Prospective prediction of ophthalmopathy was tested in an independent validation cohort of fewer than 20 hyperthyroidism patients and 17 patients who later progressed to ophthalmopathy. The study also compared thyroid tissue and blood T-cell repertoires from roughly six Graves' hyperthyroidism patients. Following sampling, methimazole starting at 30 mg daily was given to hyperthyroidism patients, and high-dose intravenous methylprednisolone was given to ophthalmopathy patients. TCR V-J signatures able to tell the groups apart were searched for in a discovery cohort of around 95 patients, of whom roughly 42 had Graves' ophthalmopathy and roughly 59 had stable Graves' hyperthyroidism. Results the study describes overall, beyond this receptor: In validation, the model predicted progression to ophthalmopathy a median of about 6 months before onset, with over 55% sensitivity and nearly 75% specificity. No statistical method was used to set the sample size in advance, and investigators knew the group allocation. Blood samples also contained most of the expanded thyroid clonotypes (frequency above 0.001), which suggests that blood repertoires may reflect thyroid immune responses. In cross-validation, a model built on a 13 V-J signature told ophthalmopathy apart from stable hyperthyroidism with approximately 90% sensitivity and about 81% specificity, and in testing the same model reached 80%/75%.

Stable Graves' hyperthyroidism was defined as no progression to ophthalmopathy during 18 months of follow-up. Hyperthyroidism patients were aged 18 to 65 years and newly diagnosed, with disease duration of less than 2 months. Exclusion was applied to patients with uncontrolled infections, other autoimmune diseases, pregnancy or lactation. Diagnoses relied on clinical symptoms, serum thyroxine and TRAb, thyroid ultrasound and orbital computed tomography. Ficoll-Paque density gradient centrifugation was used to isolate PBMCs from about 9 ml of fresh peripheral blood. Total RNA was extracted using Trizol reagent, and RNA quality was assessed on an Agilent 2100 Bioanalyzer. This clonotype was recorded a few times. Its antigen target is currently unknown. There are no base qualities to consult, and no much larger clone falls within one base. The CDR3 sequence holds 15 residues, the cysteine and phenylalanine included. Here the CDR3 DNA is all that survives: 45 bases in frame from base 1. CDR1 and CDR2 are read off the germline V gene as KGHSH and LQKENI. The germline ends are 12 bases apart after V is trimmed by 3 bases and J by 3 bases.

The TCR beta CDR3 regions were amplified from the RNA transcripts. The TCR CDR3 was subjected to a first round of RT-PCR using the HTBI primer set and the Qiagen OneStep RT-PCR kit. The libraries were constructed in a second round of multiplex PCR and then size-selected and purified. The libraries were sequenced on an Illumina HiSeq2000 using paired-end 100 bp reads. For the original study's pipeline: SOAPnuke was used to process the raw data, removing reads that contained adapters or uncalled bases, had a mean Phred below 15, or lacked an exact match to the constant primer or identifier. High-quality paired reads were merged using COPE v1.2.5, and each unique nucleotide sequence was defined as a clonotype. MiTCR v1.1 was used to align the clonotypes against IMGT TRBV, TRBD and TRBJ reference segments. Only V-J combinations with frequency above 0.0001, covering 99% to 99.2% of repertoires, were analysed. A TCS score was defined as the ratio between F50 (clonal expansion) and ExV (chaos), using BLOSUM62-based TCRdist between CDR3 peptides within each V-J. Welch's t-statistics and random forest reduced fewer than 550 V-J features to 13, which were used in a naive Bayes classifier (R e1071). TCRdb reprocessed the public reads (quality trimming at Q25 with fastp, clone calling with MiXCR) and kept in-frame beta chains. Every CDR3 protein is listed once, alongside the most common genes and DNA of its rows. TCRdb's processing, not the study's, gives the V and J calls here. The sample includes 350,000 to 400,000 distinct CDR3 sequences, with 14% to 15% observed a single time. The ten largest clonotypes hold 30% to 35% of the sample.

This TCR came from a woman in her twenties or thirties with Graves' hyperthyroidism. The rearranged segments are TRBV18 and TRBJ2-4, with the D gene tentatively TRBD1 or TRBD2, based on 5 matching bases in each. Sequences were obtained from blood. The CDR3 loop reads CASSPSVGGKNIQYF. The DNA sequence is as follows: TGTGCCAGCTCACCTAGCGTTGGGGGCAAAAACATTCAGTACTTC. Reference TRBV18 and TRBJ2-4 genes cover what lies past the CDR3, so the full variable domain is NAGVMQNPRHLVRRRGQEARLRCSPMKGHSHVYWYRQLPEEGLKFMVYLQKENIIDESGMPKERFSAEFPKEGPSILRIQQVVRGDSAAYFCASSPSVGGKNIQYFGAGTRLSVL.